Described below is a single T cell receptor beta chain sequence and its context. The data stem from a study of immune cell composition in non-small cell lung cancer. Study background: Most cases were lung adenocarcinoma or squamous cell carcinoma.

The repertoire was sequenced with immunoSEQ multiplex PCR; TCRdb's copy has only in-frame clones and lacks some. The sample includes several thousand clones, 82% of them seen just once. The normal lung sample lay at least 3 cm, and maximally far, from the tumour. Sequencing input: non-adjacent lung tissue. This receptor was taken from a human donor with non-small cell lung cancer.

Here the CDR3 reads CASSRTGFYYEQYF. In DNA, the CDR3 is TGTGCCAGTAGTAGGACAGGGTTTTATTACGAGCAGTACTTC. The chain links TRBV19 to TRBJ2-7; TRBD1 agrees at 8 bases. The CDR3 extends over 14 amino acids. CDR1 LNHDA and CDR2 SQIVND come from the germline V gene (reference sequence). Losses at the gene ends were 4 bases for V and 4 bases for J; bases not matched to a gene: 6.